This T cell receptor (beta chain) originates from a study of blood T cells in healthy people across ages. A second PCR of 7 to 11 cycles used a sample-barcoded 5' primer and a J-beta primer mix. Researchers report that a template-switch adaptor with 12 random nucleotides tagged each cDNA molecule. Using its own MiXCR run on the 5' RACE reads, TCRdb lists one record per CDR3 protein. There are 1.5 million or so distinct CDR3 sequences in the sample; 42% occur only once, and approximately 7.9% lies in the top ten. This clonotype was picked up a small number of times. CDR1 is MDHEN, CDR2 SYDVKM, per germline. The CDR3 extends over 15 amino acids. Deletions cut 6 bases from V and 4 bases from J, with 16 bases between.

The chain recombines TRBV28 with TRBJ1-3; weak D call: TRBD1 (6 bases). The specimen was blood. The sequence came from a woman aged 18-35 years in good health. CDR3 coding DNA: TGTGCCAGCAGGGCGAGGGAAGGGGGAGGAAACACCATATATTTT. Translated, it gives CASRAREGGGNTIYF. The complete variable domain, with remaining parts taken from reference TRBV28 and TRBJ1-3, reads DVKVTQSSRYLVKRTGEKVFLECVQDMDHENMFWYRQDPGLGLRLIYFSYDVKMKEKGDIPEGYSVSREKKERFSLILESASTNQTSMYLCASRAREGGGNTIYFGEGSWLTVV.